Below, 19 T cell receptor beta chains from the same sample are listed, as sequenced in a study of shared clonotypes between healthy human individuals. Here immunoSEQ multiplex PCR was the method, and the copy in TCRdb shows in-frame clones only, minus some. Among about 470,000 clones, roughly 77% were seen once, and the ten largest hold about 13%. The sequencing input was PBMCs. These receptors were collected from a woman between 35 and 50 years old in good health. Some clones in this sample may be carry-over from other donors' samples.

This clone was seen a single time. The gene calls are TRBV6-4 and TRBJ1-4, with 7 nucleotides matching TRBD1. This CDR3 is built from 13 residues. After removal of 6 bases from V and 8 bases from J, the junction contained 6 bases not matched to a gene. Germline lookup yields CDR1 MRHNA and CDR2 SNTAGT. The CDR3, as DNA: TGTGCCAGCAGACAGGGGAATCGGGAAAAACTGTTTTTT. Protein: CASRQGNREKLFF.

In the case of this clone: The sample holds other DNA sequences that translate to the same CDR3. CDR3 sequence reads: CASSIGQSSYNEQFF. Here the CDR3 DNA reads TGTGCCAGTAGTATCGGGCAGAGCTCCTACAATGAGCAGTTCTTC. This chain connects TRBV19 to TRBJ2-1; D gene unclear. This CDR3 is 15 amino acids long. V was shortened by 3 bases and J by 0 bases, with 9 bases between the two germline ends. The germline V gene has CDR1 LNHDA and CDR2 SQIVND (reference sequence). The variable domain in full, with the rest retrieved from reference TRBV19 and TRBJ2-1, is DGGITQSPKYLFRKEGQNVTLSCEQNLNHDAMYWYRQDPGQGLRLIYYSQIVNDFQKGDIAEGYSVSREKKESFPLTVTSAQKNPTAFYLCASSIGQSSYNEQFFGPGTRLTVL.

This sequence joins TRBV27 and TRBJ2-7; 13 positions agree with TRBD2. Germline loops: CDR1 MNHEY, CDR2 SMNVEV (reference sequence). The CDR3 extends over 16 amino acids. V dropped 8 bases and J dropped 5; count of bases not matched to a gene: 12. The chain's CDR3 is CASSPGTSGTRNEQYF. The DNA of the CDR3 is TGTGCCAGCTCCCCGGGGACTAGCGGGACACGGAACGAGCAGTACTTC.

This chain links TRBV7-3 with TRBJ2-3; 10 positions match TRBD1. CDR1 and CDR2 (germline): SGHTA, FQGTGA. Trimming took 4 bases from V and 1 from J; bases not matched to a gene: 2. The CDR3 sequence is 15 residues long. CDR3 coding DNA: TGTGCCAGCAGCTCTGGGACAGGGGGCACAGATACGCAGTATTTT. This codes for CASSSGTGGTDTQYF. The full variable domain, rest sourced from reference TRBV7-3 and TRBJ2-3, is GAGVSQTPSNKVTEKGKYVELRCDPISGHTALYWYRQSLGQGPEFLIYFQGTGAADDSGLPNDRFFAVRPEGSVSTLKIQRTERGDSAVYLCASSSGTGGTDTQYFGPGTRLTVL.

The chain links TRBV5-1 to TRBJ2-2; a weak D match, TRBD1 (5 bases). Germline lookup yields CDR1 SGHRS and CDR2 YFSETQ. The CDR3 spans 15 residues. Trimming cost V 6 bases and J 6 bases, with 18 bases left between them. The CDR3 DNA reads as TGCGCCAGCATCAGTGGGGCCGCACGGCCCGGGGAGCTGTTTTTT. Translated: CASISGAARPGELFF.

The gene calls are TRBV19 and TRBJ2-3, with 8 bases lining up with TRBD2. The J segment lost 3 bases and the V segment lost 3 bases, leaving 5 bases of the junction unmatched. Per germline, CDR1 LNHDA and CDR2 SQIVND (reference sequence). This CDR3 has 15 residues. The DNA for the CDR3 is TGTGCCAGTAGTATTAAAGCGGGAGAAACAGATACGCAGTATTTT. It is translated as CASSIKAGETDTQYF.

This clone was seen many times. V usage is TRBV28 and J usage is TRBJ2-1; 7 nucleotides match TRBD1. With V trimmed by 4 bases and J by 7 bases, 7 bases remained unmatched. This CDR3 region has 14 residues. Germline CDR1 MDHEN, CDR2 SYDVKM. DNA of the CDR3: TGTGCCAGCAGTTCCTACAGGGGCAGGAATGAGCAGTTCTTC. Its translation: CASSSYRGRNEQFF.

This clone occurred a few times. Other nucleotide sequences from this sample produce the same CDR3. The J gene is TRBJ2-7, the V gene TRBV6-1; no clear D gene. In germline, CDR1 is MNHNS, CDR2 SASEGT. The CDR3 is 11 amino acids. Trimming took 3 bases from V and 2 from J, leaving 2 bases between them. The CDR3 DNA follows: TGTGCCAGCAGTGAGCCCTACGAGCAGTACTTC. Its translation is CASSEPYEQYF.

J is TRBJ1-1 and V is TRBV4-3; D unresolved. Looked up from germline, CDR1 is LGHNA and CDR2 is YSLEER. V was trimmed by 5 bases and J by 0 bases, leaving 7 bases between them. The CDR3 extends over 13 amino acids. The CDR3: CASSDTLNTEAFF. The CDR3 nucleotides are TGCGCCAGCAGCGATACCCTGAACACTGAAGCTTTCTTT.

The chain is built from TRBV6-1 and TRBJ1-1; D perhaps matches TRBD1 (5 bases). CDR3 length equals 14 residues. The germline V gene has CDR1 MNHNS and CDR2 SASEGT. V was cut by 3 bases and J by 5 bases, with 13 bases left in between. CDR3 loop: CASSDVGLGTEAFF. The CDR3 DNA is TGTGCCAGCAGTGATGTGGGGCTAGGGACTGAAGCTTTCTTT.

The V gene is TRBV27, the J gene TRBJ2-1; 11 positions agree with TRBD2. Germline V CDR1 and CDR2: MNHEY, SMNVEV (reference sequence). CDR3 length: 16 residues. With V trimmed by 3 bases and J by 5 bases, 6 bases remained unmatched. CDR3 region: CASSFLTSGVNNEQFF. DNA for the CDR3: TGTGCCAGCAGTTTCCTGACTAGCGGGGTGAACAATGAGCAGTTCTTC.

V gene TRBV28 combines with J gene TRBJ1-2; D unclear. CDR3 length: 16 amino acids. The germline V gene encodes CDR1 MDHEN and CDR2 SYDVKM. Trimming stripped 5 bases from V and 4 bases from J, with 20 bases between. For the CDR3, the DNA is TGTGCCAGCAGTACCCAGGAAGGGAGGTACGGCTATGGCTACACCTTC. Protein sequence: CASSTQEGRYGYGYTF.

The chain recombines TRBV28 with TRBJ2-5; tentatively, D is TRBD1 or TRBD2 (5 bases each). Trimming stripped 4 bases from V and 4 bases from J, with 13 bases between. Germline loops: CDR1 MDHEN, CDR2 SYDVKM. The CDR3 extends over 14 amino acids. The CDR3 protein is CASSSGPRRETQYF. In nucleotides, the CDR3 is TGTGCCAGCAGTTCGGGGCCGAGAAGAGAGACCCAGTACTTC.

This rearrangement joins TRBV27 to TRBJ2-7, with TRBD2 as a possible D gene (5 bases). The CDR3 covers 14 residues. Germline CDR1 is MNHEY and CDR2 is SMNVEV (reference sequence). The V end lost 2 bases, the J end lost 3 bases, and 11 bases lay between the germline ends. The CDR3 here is CASSLSSARYEQYF. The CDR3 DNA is TGTGCCAGCAGTTTAAGTAGCGCCCGCTACGAGCAGTACTTC.

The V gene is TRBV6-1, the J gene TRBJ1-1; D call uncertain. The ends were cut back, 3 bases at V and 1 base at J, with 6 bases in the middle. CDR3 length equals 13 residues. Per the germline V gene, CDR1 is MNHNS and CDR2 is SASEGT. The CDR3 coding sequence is TGTGCCAGCAGTGATGAGAGGAACACTGAAGCTTTCTTT. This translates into CASSDERNTEAFF.

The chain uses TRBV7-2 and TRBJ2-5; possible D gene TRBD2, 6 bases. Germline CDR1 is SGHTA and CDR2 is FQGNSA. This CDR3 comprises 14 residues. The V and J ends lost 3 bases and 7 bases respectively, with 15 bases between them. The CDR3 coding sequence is TGTGCCAGCAGCTTGCACCCCAAAGCGGGGACCCAGTACTTC. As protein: CASSLHPKAGTQYF.

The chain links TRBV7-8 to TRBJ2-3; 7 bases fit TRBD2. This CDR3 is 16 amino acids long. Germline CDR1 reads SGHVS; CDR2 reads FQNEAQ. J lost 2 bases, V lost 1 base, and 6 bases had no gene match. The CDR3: CASSLGGGVNTDTQYF. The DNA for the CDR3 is TGTGCCAGCAGCTTAGGGGGGGGTGTCAACACAGATACGCAGTATTTT.

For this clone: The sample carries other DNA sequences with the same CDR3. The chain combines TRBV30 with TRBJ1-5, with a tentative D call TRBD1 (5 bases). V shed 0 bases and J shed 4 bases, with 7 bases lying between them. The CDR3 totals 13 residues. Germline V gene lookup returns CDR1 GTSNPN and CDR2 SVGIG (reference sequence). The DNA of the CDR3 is TGTGCCTGGAGTGTGCAGGGAAATCAGCCCCAGCATTTT. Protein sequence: CAWSVQGNQPQHF.

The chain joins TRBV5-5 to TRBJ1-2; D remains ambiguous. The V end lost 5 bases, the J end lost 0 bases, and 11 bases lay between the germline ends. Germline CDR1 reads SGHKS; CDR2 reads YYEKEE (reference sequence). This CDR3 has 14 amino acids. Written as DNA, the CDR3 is TGTGCCAGCAGGGGAGGCAGAGCTAACTATGGCTACACCTTC. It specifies CASRGGRANYGYTF.